The source of this T cell receptor beta chain is a study of blood T cell repertoires in COVID-19. At the level of the study: Sites across the United States, Italy and Spain contributed samples from acute and convalescent COVID-19. The analysed material was cDNA or gDNA that came from T cells, B-cell-depleted T cells, or PBMCs.

Per the original data handling: Estimated nucleated cell counts came from reference gene primer amplification. The assay was immunoSEQ multiplex PCR, and TCRdb's table has in-frame clones only and misses some. V and J calls plus clone size are reproduced from that table; the DNA served to infer D and trimming. Among under 450,000 clones listed, roughly 90% were seen once. This CDR3 contains 14 residues. The V end lost 5 bases, the J end lost 3 bases, and 11 bases lay between the germline ends. The germline gives CDR1 ENHRY, CDR2 SYGVKD. Sample: peripheral blood. The V and J genes are TRBV10-3 and TRBJ1-5; the D gene is possibly TRBD1 (6 bases). This sequence was found in a woman aged 40 to 50 with COVID-19, enrolled during active disease. The CDR3 nucleotides are TGTGCCATCAGTAGGGACATCCCCAATCAGCCCCAGCATTTT. Translated, it gives CAISRDIPNQPQHF.